This TCR beta chain stems from a study of T cell responses to AZD1222 COVID-19 vaccine. Clones were read by immunoSEQ multiplex PCR, and TCRdb kept only the in-frame ones, dropping some. The sample has tens of thousands of clones; roughly 88% are singletons. Regarding this clone: Its specificity is unknown.

V lost 3 bases and J lost 8; bases outside the gene matches: 1. There are 12 residues in the CDR3. Germline CDR1 is LGHNA and CDR2 is YSLEER. Study-wide results and caveats: Spike-specific TCR breadth rose after two AZD1222 doses, and depth rose as well.

The TCR originated in an adult in good health. Sequences were derived from peripheral blood, sampled on day 0 of MenACWY control vaccination. This sequence joins TRBV4-3 and TRBJ1-2; 9 bases line up with TRBD1. The CDR3 region is CASSQGTGGYTF. The CDR3 DNA reads TGCGCCAGCAGCCAGGGGACAGGGGGCTACACCTTC.